This T cell receptor (beta chain) was sequenced in a study of T-cell memory formation after mild COVID-19 (dated by TCRdb to the early 2020s). In terms of the full investigation: TCR sequence clusters from the two donors were found to be largely donor specific. In a couple of donors, T-cell clones that expanded and contracted after mild COVID-19 were tracked by sequencing TCRalpha and TCRbeta repertoires over time. Two young, previously healthy adult volunteers, one female and one male, were included in the cohort. What the research found in general, with its limitations: Contracting CD4+ clones were located mainly in the CM and EM memory subsets, whereas CD8+ clones were found to be enriched in EMRA. From day 15 to 85, contracting clones showed balanced CD4/CD8 phenotypes, whereas a second wave of clones that expanded from day 15 to 37 leaned towards CD4+. The study covered only a couple of mild cases, and larger cohorts including severe cases with pre-infection samples were considered necessary. The detection of some responding clones in pre-infection memory suggests that pre-existing cross-reactive memory T cells joined the SARS-CoV-2 response. SARS-CoV-2 specificity was not confirmed for the second-wave clones peaking on day 37.

Sequencing relied on an Illumina NovaSeq 6000. TCRalpha and TCRbeta cDNA libraries were built by 5'RACE with constant-segment primers, adding sample barcodes and unique molecular identifiers. RNA was extracted from every sample with Trizol reagent. Library amplification was performed in two PCR steps, and a second sample barcode and Illumina TruSeq adapters were introduced in the second step. The libraries were sequenced on an Illumina NovaSeq using 2 x 150 bp paired-end reads. The authors processed their data as follows. With migec v1.2.7, reads were demultiplexed and then collapsed into UMI-guided consensus sequences. Using mixcr v2.1.11, UMI consensuses were aligned to TRA and TRB V and J templates and then assembled into clonotypes. Expanded or contracted clonotypes were those called significant by both edgeR and NoisET, with noise models trained on biological replicates. For edgeR calls, a false discovery rate-adjusted p below 0.01 and a log2 fold-change threshold of 1 were applied. As an exploratory analysis of dynamics, max-normalized trajectories of the 1000 most abundant clonotypes were examined by PCA with hierarchical clustering. Each responding clone was given a CD4 or CD8 phenotype based on the CD4+ and CD8+ repertoires, which had been sequenced separately. TCRdb applied fastp at Q25 and MiXCR to the public reads, then kept only in-frame beta chains. Each record represents a unique CDR3 protein, reported with the most common genes and DNA among its rows. The V and J calls and clone size are TCRdb's, not the authors'. The sample profile shows roughly 140,000 distinct CDR3 sequences; more than 13% of them were found once. The ten most abundant clones make up more than 25% of the sample.

CDR1 SQVTM and CDR2 ANQGSEA are derived from the germline V gene. V and J are trimmed by 2 bases and 3 bases, and the gene matches miss 4 bases of the junction. The CDR3 starts with the cysteine, ends with the phenylalanine, and has 14 residues. Only the CDR3 DNA is retained, 42 bases long and in frame from the first base. Concerning this clonotype: It lacks a known antigen. The input lacks base qualities; no much larger clone sits a single base away.

Ficoll-Paque density gradient centrifugation was the method used to isolate PBMCs. The clonotype comes from an adult woman who had mild COVID-19 (a few samples of this study predate the infection). The sample titles of this study are shuffled in the database, so cell type and time point are left out; the donor was told from shared clones. The sample consisted of PBMCs or a T cell subset sorted from them (not recorded which). This receptor chain uses TRBV29-1 and TRBJ2-7, and 10 junctional nucleotides match TRBD2. The CDR3 protein sequence reads: CSVETLAGNYEQYF. The DNA sequence is as follows: TGCAGCGTTGAAACACTAGCGGGAAACTACGAGCAGTACTTC.